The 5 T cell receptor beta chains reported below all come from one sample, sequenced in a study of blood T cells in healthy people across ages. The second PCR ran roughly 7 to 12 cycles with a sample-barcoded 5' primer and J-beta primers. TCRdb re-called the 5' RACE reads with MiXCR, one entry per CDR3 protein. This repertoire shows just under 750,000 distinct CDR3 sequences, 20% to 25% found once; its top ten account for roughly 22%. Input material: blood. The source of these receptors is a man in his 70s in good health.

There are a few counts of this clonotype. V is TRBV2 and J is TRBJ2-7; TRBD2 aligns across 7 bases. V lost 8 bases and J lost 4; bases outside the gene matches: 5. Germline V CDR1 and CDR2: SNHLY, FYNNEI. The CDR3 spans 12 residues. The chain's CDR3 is CASAREGYEQYF. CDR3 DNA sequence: TGTGCCAGCGCGAGGGAGGGTTACGAGCAGTACTTC.

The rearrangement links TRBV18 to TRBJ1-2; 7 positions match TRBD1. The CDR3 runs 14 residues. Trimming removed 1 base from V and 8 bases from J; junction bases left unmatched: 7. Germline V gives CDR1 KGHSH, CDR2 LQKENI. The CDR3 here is CASSPRDRVFGYTF. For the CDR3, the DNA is TGTGCCAGCTCACCACGTGACAGGGTGTTCGGCTACACCTTC.

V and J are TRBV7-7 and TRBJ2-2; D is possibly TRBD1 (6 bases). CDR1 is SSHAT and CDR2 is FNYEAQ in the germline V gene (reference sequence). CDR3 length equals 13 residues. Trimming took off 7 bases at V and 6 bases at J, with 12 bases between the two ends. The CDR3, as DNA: TGTGCCAGCAACCAACAGGGACCCGGGGAGCTGTTTTTT. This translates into CASNQQGPGELFF.

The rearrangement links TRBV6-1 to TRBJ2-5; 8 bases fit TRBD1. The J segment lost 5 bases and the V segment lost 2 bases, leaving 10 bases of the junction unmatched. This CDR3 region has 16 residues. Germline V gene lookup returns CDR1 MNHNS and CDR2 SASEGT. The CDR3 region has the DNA TGTGCCAGCAGTGAATTCTTGACAGGGGTAGATGAGACCCAGTACTTC. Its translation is CASSEFLTGVDETQYF.

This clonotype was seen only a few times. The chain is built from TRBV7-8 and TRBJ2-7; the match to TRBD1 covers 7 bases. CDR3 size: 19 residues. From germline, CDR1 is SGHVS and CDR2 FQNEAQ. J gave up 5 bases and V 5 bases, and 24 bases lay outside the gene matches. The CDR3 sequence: CASSLGTSHRQGFSNEQYF. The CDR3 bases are TGTGCCAGCAGCCTCGGGACCTCACATAGACAGGGCTTTTCGAACGAGCAGTACTTC.